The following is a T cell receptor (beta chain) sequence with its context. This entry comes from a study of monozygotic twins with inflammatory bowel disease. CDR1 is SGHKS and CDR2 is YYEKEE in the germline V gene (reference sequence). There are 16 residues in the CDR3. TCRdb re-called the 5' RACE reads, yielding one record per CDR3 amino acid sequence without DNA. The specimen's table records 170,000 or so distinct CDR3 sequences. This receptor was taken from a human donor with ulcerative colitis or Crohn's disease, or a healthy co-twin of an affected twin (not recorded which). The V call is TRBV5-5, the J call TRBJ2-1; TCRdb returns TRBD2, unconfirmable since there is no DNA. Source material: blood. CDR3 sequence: CASSFLAGDSPNEQFF.